This TCR beta chain derives from a study of PD-L1 blockade in urothelial cancer. Study-level information: Reported median T cell count for blood samples was more than 110,000.

Into every PCR, synthetic TCR analog templates were spiked. Sequencing used immunoSEQ multiplex PCR; TCRdb keeps in-frame clones, though not all of them. The data hold 40,000 or so clones, with roughly 90% observed a single time. Documented time point: peripheral blood 6 weeks after treatment start. Samples spanned pretreatment and treatment, with 1 to 8 time points per patient. This sample comprised PBMCs, obtained around atezolizumab (anti-PD-L1) treatment. This receptor was taken from a man in his fifties or sixties with urothelial cancer.

This CDR3 reads CAATPGLYYEQYF. As DNA, the CDR3 is TGTGCTGCAACACCGGGACTGTACTACGAGCAGTACTTC. The chain links TRBV30 to TRBJ2-7, with D possibly TRBD2 on 6 matching bases. The CDR3 loop spans 13 amino acids. CDR1 is GTSNPN, CDR2 SVGIG, per germline (reference sequence). Full variable domain (remainder filled in from reference TRBV30 and TRBJ2-7): SQTIHQWPATLVQPVGSPLSLECTVEGTSNPNLYWYRQAAGRGLQLLFYSVGIGQISSEVPQNLSASRPQDRQFILSSKKLLLSDSGFYLCAATPGLYYEQYFGPGTRLTVT.